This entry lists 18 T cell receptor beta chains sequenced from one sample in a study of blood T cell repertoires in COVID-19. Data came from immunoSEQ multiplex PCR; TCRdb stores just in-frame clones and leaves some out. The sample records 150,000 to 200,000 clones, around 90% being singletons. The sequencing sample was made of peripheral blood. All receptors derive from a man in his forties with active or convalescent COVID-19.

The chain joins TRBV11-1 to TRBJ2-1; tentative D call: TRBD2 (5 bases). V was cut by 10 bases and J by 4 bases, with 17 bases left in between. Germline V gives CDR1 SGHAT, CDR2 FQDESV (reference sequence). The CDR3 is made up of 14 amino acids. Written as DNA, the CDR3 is TGTGCCACTGGACTGGAGCTAGGTTACAATGAGCAGTTCTTC. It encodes CATGLELGYNEQFF.

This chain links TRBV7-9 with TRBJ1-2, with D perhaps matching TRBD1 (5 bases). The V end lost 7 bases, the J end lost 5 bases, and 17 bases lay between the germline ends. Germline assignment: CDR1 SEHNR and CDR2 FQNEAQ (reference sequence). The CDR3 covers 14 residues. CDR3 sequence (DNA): TGTGCCAGCACTCCGGGGACTGCTGGATATGGCTACACCTTC. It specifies CASTPGTAGYGYTF.

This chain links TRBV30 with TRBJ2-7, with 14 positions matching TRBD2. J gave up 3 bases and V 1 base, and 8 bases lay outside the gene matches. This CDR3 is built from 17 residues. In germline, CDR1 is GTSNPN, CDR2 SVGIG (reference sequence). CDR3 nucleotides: TGTGCCTGGAGTGCATTCCGGACTAGCGGGGGGCTCTACGAGCAGTACTTC. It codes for CAWSAFRTSGGLYEQYF.

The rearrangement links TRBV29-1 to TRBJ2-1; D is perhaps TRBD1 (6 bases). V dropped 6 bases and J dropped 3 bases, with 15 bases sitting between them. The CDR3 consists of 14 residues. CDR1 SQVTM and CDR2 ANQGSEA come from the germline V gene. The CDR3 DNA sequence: TGCAGCGTCGAACAGGGTCCTCTCTACAATGAGCAGTTCTTC. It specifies CSVEQGPLYNEQFF.

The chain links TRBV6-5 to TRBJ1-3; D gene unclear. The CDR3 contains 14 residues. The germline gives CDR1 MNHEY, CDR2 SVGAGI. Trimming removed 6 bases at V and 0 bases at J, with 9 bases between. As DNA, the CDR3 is TGTGCCAGCAGCACAAGTGGCTCTGGAAACACCATATATTTT. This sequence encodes CASSTSGSGNTIYF.

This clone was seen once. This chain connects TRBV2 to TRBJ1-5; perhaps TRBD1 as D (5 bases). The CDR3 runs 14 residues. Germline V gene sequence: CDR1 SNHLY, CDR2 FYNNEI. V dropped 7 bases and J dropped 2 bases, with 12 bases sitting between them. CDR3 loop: CASMGEVGNQPQHF. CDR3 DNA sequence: TGTGCCAGCATGGGGGAGGTAGGCAATCAGCCCCAGCATTTT.

The CDR3 spells CASSIGGLAVYNEQFF. The CDR3 bases are TGTGCCAGTAGTATAGGCGGACTAGCGGTTTACAATGAGCAGTTCTTC. The V and J genes are TRBV19 and TRBJ2-1; 10 bases match TRBD2. The CDR3 totals 16 residues. V trimming: 1 base; J trimming: 4 bases; junction bases outside the gene matches: 4. Germline V lookup: CDR1 LNHDA, CDR2 SQIVND (reference sequence).

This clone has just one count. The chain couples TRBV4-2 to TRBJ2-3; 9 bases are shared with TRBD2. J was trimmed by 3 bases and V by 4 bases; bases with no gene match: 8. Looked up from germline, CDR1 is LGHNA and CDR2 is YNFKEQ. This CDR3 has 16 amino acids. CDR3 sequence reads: CASSLPSGEVTDTQYF. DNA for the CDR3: TGTGCCAGCAGCCTCCCTAGCGGGGAGGTAACAGATACGCAGTATTTT.

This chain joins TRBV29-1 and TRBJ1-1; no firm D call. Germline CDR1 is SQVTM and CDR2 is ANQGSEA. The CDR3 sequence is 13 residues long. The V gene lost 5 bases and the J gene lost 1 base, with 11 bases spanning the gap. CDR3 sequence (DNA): TGCAGCGTTAGGAGCAGCTCGAACACTGAAGCTTTCTTT. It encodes CSVRSSSNTEAFF.

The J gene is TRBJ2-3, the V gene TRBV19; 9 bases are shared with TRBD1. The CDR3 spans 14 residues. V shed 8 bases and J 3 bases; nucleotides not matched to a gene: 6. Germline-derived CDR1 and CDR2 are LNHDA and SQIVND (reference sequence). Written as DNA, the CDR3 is TGTGCCAGTTTGGCCGGGACAGGGACAGATACGCAGTATTTT. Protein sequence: CASLAGTGTDTQYF.

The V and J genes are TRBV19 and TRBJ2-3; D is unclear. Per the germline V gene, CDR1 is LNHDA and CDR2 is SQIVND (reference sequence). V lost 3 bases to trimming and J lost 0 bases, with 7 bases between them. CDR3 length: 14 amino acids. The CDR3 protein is CASSISSSTDTQYF. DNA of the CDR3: TGTGCCAGTAGTATCTCTTCTAGCACAGATACGCAGTATTTT.

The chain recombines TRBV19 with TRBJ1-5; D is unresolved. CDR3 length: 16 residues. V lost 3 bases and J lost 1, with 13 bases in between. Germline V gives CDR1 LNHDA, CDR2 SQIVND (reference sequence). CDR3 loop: CASSIAAASSNQPQHF. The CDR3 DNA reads TGTGCCAGTAGTATCGCGGCGGCTAGCAGCAATCAGCCCCAGCATTTT.

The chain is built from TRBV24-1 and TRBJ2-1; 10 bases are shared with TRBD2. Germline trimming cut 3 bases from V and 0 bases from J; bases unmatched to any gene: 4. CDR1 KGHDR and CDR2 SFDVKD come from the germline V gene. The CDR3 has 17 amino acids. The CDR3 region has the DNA TGTGCCACCAGTGATAGCGGGGGGGAATCCTCCTACAATGAGCAGTTCTTC. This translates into CATSDSGGESSYNEQFF.

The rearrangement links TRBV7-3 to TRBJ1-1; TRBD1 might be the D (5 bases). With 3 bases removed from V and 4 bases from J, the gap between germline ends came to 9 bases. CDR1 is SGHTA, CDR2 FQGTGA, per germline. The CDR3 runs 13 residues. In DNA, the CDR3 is TGTGCCAGCAGCTTTCGGGGGATCACTGAAGCTTTCTTT. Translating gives CASSFRGITEAFF. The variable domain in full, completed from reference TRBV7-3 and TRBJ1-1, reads GAGVSQTPSNKVTEKGKYVELRCDPISGHTALYWYRQSLGQGPEFLIYFQGTGAADDSGLPNDRFFAVRPEGSVSTLKIQRTERGDSAVYLCASSFRGITEAFFGQGTRLTVV.

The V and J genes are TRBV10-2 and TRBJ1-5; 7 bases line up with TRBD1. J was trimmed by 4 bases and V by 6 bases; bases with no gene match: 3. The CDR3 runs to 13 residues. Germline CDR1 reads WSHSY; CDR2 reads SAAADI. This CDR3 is CASRTGANQPQHF. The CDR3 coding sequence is TGCGCCAGCAGAACAGGGGCAAATCAGCCCCAGCATTTT.

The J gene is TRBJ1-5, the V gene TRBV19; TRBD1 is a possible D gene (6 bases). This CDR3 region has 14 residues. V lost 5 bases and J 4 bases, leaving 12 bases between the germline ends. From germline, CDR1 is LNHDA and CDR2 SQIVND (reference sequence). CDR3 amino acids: CASSAGTSNQPQHF. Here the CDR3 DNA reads TGTGCCAGTAGTGCCGGGACATCAAATCAGCCCCAGCATTTT.

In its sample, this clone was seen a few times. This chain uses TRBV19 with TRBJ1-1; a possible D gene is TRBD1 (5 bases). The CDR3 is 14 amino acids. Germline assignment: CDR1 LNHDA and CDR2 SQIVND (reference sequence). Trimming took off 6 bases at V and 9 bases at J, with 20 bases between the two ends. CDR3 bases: TGTGCCAGTAGAACCAGAGACAGAAGATCCAAAGCTTTCTTT. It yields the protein CASRTRDRRSKAFF.

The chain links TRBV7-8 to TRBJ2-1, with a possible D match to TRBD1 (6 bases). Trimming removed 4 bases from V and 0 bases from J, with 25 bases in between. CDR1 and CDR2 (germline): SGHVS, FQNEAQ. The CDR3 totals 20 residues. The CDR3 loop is CASSSTTGLFLLSSYNEQFF. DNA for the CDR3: TGTGCCAGCAGCTCTACTACAGGGCTTTTTCTTTTGAGCTCCTACAATGAGCAGTTCTTC.